A selection of T cell receptor beta chains follows, all from one sample in a study of OX40 agonist ivuxolimab in advanced cancers. Libraries were prepared by immunoSEQ multiplex PCR; TCRdb keeps only in-frame clonotypes and omits some of them. Of around 70,000 clones in the sample, about 83% were seen once. The sample consisted of CD4+ or CD8+ T cells sorted from blood, taken in a trial of the OX40 agonist ivuxolimab. Source of these receptors: an adult with an advanced solid tumor such as melanoma, head and neck, liver or kidney cancer. Both conserved end residues are part of each CDR3. The order of the fields is clone size, D gene, V gene, CDR3 length, J gene, CDR3 DNA, CDR3 protein. D genes are given only for firm matches. Clone size is shown for a subset of rows, as once, few, many or a class of expanded clone.

.,.,TRBV28,10,TRBJ1-5,TGTGCCAGTGGTTTTCAGCCCCAGCATTTT,CASGFQPQHF
.,.,TRBV5-4,15,TRBJ2-7,TGTGCCAGCAGCTATGAGGGGGGGCGCCAATACGAGCAGTACTTC,CASSYEGGRQYEQYF
.,TRBD2,TRBV5-4,15,TRBJ2-4,TGTGCCAGCAGCTTCCCCCTAGCGGGGAAAAACATTCAGTACTTC,CASSFPLAGKNIQYF
.,TRBD1,TRBV6-5,14,TRBJ1-2,TGTGCCAGCCGCAGGGGGCGTATCTCCTATGGCTACACCTTC,CASRRGRISYGYTF
.,.,TRBV5-4,14,TRBJ2-7,TGTGCCAGCAGCGTTCAGATGAGCACCTACGAGCAGTACTTC,CASSVQMSTYEQYF
once,.,TRBV5-6,14,TRBJ1-3,TGTGCCAGCAGCTTGGTGGACTCTGGAAACACCATATATTTT,CASSLVDSGNTIYF
.,TRBD1,TRBV19,15,TRBJ2-1,TGTGCCAGTAGTATAAGTGGACAGGGCTTATATGAGCAGTTCTTC,CASSISGQGLYEQFF
few,TRBD1,TRBV18,17,TRBJ2-2,TGTGCCAGCTCACCACAGATAACAGGGGGCTCGACCGGGGAGCTGTTTTTT,CASSPQITGGSTGELFF
.,.,TRBV19,16,TRBJ2-1,TGTGCCAGCACATCCCCCGGACGGGTAGGATACAATGAGCAGTTCTTC,CASTSPGRVGYNEQFF
.,.,TRBV7-9,12,TRBJ1-2,TGTGCCAGCACCGTAGGGGATTATGGCTACACCTTC,CASTVGDYGYTF
.,.,TRBV6-6,15,TRBJ2-6,TGTGCCAGCAGTTTCGGACAGTTCTTGTCACGGGGCCTGACTTTC,CASSFGQFLSRGLTF
.,.,TRBV7-3,16,TRBJ2-7,TGTGCCAGCAGCTTAACGCGGCAGCTTCCGCCCTACGAGCAGTACTTC,CASSLTRQLPPYEQYF
.,.,TRBV30,12,TRBJ1-2,TGTGCCTTGTTCTCAGGGTTCTATGGCTACACCTTC,CALFSGFYGYTF
.,TRBD1,TRBV5-5,18,TRBJ2-7,TGTGCCAGCAGCTTGGCTTCGGGGACAGGGCTTTTTCCGGACGAGCAGTACTTC,CASSLASGTGLFPDEQYF
.,TRBD1,TRBV5-1,16,TRBJ2-7,TGCGCCAGCAGCCCCCGGGACAGGGGTAGCTCCTACGAGCAGTACTTC,CASSPRDRGSSYEQYF
few,.,TRBV19,14,TRBJ2-1,TGTGCCAGTAGTTTAGGGGCTTCCTACAATGAGCAGTTCTTC,CASSLGASYNEQFF
.,.,TRBV10-3,15,TRBJ2-7,TGTGCCATCAGTGAGAGGTTGGAGGGGAAGCGCGAGCAGTACTTC,CAISERLEGKREQYF
.,.,TRBV6-6,14,TRBJ1-3,TGTGCCAGCAGTTTAATTAGCTCTGGAAACACCATATATTTT,CASSLISSGNTIYF
.,.,TRBV7-9,13,TRBJ1-2,TGTGCCAGCAGCTCAGCCCTTAACTATGGCTACACCTTC,CASSSALNYGYTF
.,TRBD2,TRBV27,16,TRBJ2-5,TGTGCCAGCAGTTTATCGGGCGGGAGGGCCGGAGAGACCCAGTACTTC,CASSLSGGRAGETQYF
.,.,TRBV7-9,14,TRBJ2-7,TGTGCCAGCAGCTTAGGATACACCGGGCCTGGGCAGTACTTC,CASSLGYTGPGQYF
.,.,TRBV6-5,15,TRBJ1-5,TGTGCCAGCAGTCGTTACACAGGACAGCCGCAGCCCCAGCATTTT,CASSRYTGQPQPQHF
.,TRBD1,TRBV7-7,16,TRBJ1-2,TGTGCTAGCAGCCCCTCGGGGACAGGGGAGACCTATGGCTACACCTTC,CASSPSGTGETYGYTF
once,.,TRBV2,16,TRBJ1-5,TGTGCCAGCAGTGTTAGCAGTAGCGGTAGCAATCAGCCCCAGCATTTT,CASSVSSSGSNQPQHF
.,TRBD1,TRBV28,14,TRBJ2-5,TGTGCCAGCATACAGGGGGCTATACGAGAGACCCAGTACTTC,CASIQGAIRETQYF
.,.,TRBV6-5,15,TRBJ1-2,TGTGCCAGCAGTTACTCGATATCCGGGATCTATGGCTACACCTTC,CASSYSISGIYGYTF
.,.,TRBV5-4,14,TRBJ2-5,TGTGCCAGCAGACCCCGGGACCGGGAAGAGACCCAGTACTTC,CASRPRDREETQYF
.,TRBD1,TRBV9,14,TRBJ1-2,TGTGCCAGCAGCGATCGGACAGGGCTCTATGGCTACACCTTC,CASSDRTGLYGYTF
.,TRBD1,TRBV11-2,13,TRBJ1-1,TGTGCTGCGGGGGAAGGGACAGGCCTTGAAGCTTTCTTT,CAAGEGTGLEAFF
.,.,TRBV9,13,TRBJ1-6,TGTGCCAGCAGCGCTTTTGAGGGTTCACCCCTCCACTTT,CASSAFEGSPLHF
.,.,TRBV5-1,16,TRBJ2-7,TGCGCCAGCAGCTTCTTGGGTCCTTTGAGCTCCTACGAGCAGTACTTC,CASSFLGPLSSYEQYF
.,.,TRBV5-5,14,TRBJ2-7,TGTGCCAGCAGCGGGGCAGGGACCTCCTACGAGCAGTACTTC,CASSGAGTSYEQYF
.,.,TRBV7-8,15,TRBJ1-1,TGTGCCAGCAGCTTAGACAGGCCGATTGGTACTGAAGCTTTCTTT,CASSLDRPIGTEAFF
.,.,TRBV18,15,TRBJ1-1,TGTGCCAGCTCACCCCGATCAGAAGAGAACACTGAAGCTTTCTTT,CASSPRSEENTEAFF
.,.,TRBV7-6,13,TRBJ1-1,TGTGCCAGCAGCTTAGAGGGGGGAGCCGAAGCTTTCTTT,CASSLEGGAEAFF
few,.,TRBV7-6,16,TRBJ2-1,TGTGCCAGCAGCCCACCTGGACGGTTCGTCCACAATGAGCAGTTCTTC,CASSPPGRFVHNEQFF
.,.,TRBV15,15,TRBJ2-1,TGTGCCACCAGCAGAGATCGGGCAGTTTACAATGAGCAGTTCTTC,CATSRDRAVYNEQFF
few,.,TRBV27,14,TRBJ2-7,TGTGCCAGCAGTTTGTCCGGGGCGATCGGTGAGCAGTACTTC,CASSLSGAIGEQYF
.,.,TRBV29-1,12,TRBJ1-2,TGCAGCGTTGGAGGGGGGGACTATGGCTACACCTTC,CSVGGGDYGYTF
.,TRBD1,TRBV14,14,TRBJ2-5,TGTGCCAGCAGCTACCGGGACAGCGGAGAGACCCAGTACTTC,CASSYRDSGETQYF
few,TRBD1,TRBV19,13,TRBJ1-2,TGTGCCAGTAGCATCGGGACAGGGTTCGGCTACACCTTC,CASSIGTGFGYTF
.,.,TRBV18,16,TRBJ1-1,TGTGCCAGCTCACCCCCGACTGTAGTCTCTAACACTGAAGCTTTCTTT,CASSPPTVVSNTEAFF
few,.,TRBV19,13,TRBJ1-2,TGTGCCAGTAGATGGGAGACAGCACATGGCTACACCTTC,CASRWETAHGYTF
.,TRBD1,TRBV30,14,TRBJ2-4,TGTGCCTGGAGACTTCCGGGACAGAGGAACATTCAGTACTTC,CAWRLPGQRNIQYF
.,.,TRBV30,13,TRBJ1-5,TGTGCCTGGAGTCGAGAGGGGGATCAGCCCCAGCATTTT,CAWSREGDQPQHF
.,.,TRBV27,13,TRBJ1-5,TGTGCCAGCAGTCCCGTCATCAATCAGCCCCAGCATTTT,CASSPVINQPQHF